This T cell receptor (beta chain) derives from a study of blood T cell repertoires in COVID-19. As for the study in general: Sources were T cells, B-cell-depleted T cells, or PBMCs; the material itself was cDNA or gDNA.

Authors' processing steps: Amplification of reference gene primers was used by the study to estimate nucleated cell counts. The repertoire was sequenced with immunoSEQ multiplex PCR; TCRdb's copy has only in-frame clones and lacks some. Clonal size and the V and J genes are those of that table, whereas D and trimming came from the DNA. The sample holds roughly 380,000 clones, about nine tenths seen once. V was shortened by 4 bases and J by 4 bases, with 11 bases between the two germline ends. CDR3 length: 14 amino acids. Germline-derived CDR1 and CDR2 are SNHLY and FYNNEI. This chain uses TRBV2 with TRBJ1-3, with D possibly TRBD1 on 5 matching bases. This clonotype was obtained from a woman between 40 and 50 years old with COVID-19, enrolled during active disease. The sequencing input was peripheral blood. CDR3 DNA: TGTGCCAGCAGTGTATCAGGGATCGGAAACACCATATATTTT. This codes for CASSVSGIGNTIYF. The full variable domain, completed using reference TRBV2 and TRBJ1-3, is EPEVTQTPSHQVTQMGQEVILRCVPISNHLYFYWYRQILGQKVEFLVSFYNNEISEKSEIFDDQFSVERPDGSNFTLKIRSTKLEDSAMYFCASSVSGIGNTIYFGEGSWLTVV.